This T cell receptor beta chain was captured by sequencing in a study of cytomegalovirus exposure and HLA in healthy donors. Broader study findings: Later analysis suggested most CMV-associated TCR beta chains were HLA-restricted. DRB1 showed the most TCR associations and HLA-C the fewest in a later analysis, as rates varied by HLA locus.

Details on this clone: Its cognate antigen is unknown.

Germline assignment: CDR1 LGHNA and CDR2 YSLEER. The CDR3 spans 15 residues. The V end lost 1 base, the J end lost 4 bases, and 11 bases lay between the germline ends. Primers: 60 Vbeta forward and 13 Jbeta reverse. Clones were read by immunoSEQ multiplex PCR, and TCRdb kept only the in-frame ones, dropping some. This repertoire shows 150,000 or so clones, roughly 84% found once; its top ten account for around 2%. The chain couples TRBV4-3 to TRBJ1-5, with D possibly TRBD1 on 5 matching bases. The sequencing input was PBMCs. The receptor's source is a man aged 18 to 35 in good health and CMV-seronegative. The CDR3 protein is CASSQGQGGNQPQHF. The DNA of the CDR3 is TGCGCCAGCAGCCAAGGGCAGGGTGGTAATCAGCCCCAGCATTTT.